The 27 T cell receptor beta chains presented below share a single source sample, sequenced in a study of T cell responses to AZD1222 COVID-19 vaccine. The protocol was immunoSEQ multiplex PCR, while the TCRdb copy is restricted to in-frame clones and leaves out a portion. The sample includes 100,000 or so clones, roughly 90% of them seen just once. The starting material was peripheral blood, obtained on day 0 of AZD1222 vaccination. These receptors all stem from an adult in good health.

The chain is built from TRBV7-2 and TRBJ2-3; 8 positions match TRBD2. CDR1 and CDR2 (germline): SGHTA, FQGNSA. The ends lost 5 bases at V and 4 bases at J; junction bases unmatched: 5. The CDR3 covers 14 residues. CDR3 nucleotide sequence: TGTGCCAGCAGCCTAGGACTAGCCCCAGATACGCAGTATTTT. Its protein product is CASSLGLAPDTQYF.

The chain links TRBV30 to TRBJ1-1; 7 nucleotides match TRBD1. Losses at the gene ends were 5 bases for V and 0 bases for J; bases not matched to a gene: 6. There are 14 residues in the CDR3. Germline values: CDR1 GTSNPN, CDR2 SVGIG (reference sequence). The CDR3 DNA is TGTGCCTGGGCTACAGGGGACCTGAACACTGAAGCTTTCTTT. Translated: CAWATGDLNTEAFF. The full variable domain, completed using reference TRBV30 and TRBJ1-1, is SQTIHQWPATLVQPVGSPLSLECTVEGTSNPNLYWYRQAAGRGLQLLFYSVGIGQISSEVPQNLSASRPQDRQFILSSKKLLLSDSGFYLCAWATGDLNTEAFFGQGTRLTVV.

Written as DNA, the CDR3 is TGTGCCAGCAGTGTTCTTGATCAGCCCCAGCATTTT. Its protein product is CASSVLDQPQHF. The rearrangement joins TRBV7-9 to TRBJ1-5; D gene uncertain. The CDR3 is 12 residues long. The germline CDR1 and CDR2 sequences are SEHNR and FQNEAQ (reference sequence). Trimming removed 6 bases at V and 5 bases at J, with 8 bases between.

The chain is built from TRBV28 and TRBJ2-1; 12 positions agree with TRBD1. V was pared by 2 bases and J by 9 bases, with 11 bases of the junction left unmatched. Germline loops: CDR1 MDHEN, CDR2 SYDVKM. This CDR3 has 17 amino acids. CDR3 nucleotides: TGTGCCAGCAGTTTACCACCGATGGGGACAGGGGGCAGTGAGCAGTTCTTC. This encodes CASSLPPMGTGGSEQFF. Full variable domain (missing parts from reference TRBV28 and TRBJ2-1): DVKVTQSSRYLVKRTGEKVFLECVQDMDHENMFWYRQDPGLGLRLIYFSYDVKMKEKGDIPEGYSVSREKKERFSLILESASTNQTSMYLCASSLPPMGTGGSEQFFGPGTRLTVL.

This sequence joins TRBV29-1 and TRBJ1-1; 7 bases map to TRBD1. Germline loops: CDR1 SQVTM, CDR2 ANQGSEA. Trimming took 1 base from V and 3 from J; bases not matched to a gene: 2. The CDR3 sequence is 13 residues long. CDR3 DNA sequence: TGCAGCGTTGAAGTAGGACAGGACACTGAAGCTTTCTTT. It is translated as CSVEVGQDTEAFF.

This chain joins TRBV19 and TRBJ2-3; D gene ambiguous. V was pared by 4 bases and J by 2 bases, with 7 bases between. In germline, CDR1 is LNHDA, CDR2 SQIVND (reference sequence). This CDR3 has 13 residues. In DNA, the CDR3 is TGTGCCAGTAGTACCAGAGACACAGATACGCAGTATTTT. Its protein product is CASSTRDTDTQYF.

The rearrangement links TRBV11-2 to TRBJ1-4; D might be TRBD1 (6 bases). V was trimmed by 2 bases and J by 4 bases, leaving 17 bases between them. Germline V lookup: CDR1 SGHAT, CDR2 FQNNGV. The length of the CDR3 is 17 residues. The CDR3 nucleotides read TGTGCCAGCAGCTTACAAGGGGGAAGTATTTTTAATGAAAAACTGTTTTTT. This codes for CASSLQGGSIFNEKLFF. The variable domain in full, completed from reference TRBV11-2 and TRBJ1-4, reads EAGVAQSPRYKIIEKRQSVAFWCNPISGHATLYWYQQILGQGPKLLIQFQNNGVVDDSQLPKDRFSAERLKGVDSTLKIQPAKLEDSAVYLCASSLQGGSIFNEKLFFGSGTQLSVL.

The chain employs TRBV29-1 and TRBJ2-7, with TRBD1 matching 8 bases. The CDR3 consists of 13 residues. V shed 6 bases and J 5 bases; nucleotides not matched to a gene: 9. Germline-derived CDR1 and CDR2 are SQVTM and ANQGSEA. Here the CDR3 reads CSVDRQGSNEQYF. The CDR3 DNA sequence: TGCAGCGTAGATAGACAGGGGTCCAACGAGCAGTACTTC.

The rearrangement joins TRBV3-1 (or the pseudogene TRBV3-2) to TRBJ2-2; no clear D. The CDR3 covers 13 residues. Germline lookup yields CDR1 LGHDT and CDR2 YNNKEL (reference sequence). Trimming pared 5 bases from V and 6 bases from J, leaving 10 bases between. This chain's CDR3 is CASSLRVAGELFF. For the CDR3, the DNA is TGTGCCAGCAGCTTAAGGGTGGCCGGGGAGCTGTTTTTT.

This chain connects TRBV5-4 to TRBJ2-3, with 8 nucleotides matching TRBD1. The CDR3 contains 14 residues. Trimming cost V 4 bases and J 2 bases; bases outside gene matches: 3. Germline V lookup: CDR1 SGHNT, CDR2 YYREEE (reference sequence). The DNA for the CDR3 is TGTGCCAGCAGCCAGGACAGGGTCACAGATACGCAGTATTTT. This gives the protein CASSQDRVTDTQYF.

CDR3 DNA: TGTGCCACCAGTGGGTCAGGGACGGGGACTGAAGCTTTCTTT. Translation: CATSGSGTGTEAFF. This chain links TRBV24-1 with TRBJ1-1, with D maybe TRBD1 (5 bases). Germline CDR1 KGHDR, CDR2 SFDVKD. The V gene lost 5 bases and the J gene lost 5 bases, with 14 bases spanning the gap. The CDR3 covers 14 residues.

This clone appeared a single time. The chain uses TRBV14 and TRBJ2-5; no definite D call. The CDR3 covers 12 residues. V lost 4 bases, J lost 5 bases, and 8 bases lay in between. Germline CDR1 SGHDN, CDR2 FVKESK. In DNA, the CDR3 is TGTGCCAGCAGCCTAAATTCGGAGACCCAGTACTTC. Its protein is CASSLNSETQYF. The full variable domain, with the rest looked up from reference TRBV14 and TRBJ2-5, is EAGVTQFPSHSVIEKGQTVTLRCDPISGHDNLYWYRRVMGKEIKFLLHFVKESKQDESGMPNNRFLAERTGGTYSTLKVQPAELEDSGVYFCASSLNSETQYFGPGTRLLVL.

This chain connects TRBV30 to TRBJ1-3, with D possibly being TRBD1 (6 bases). Per germline, CDR1 GTSNPN and CDR2 SVGIG (reference sequence). Trimming took 7 bases from V and 3 from J, leaving 16 bases between them. The CDR3 consists of 14 residues. The CDR3 loop is CAFLMTGLGNTIYF. CDR3 bases: TGTGCCTTTCTCATGACAGGCCTTGGAAACACCATATATTTT.

To note about this clone: At the DNA level, this CDR3 is encoded by other sequences in the same sample as well. This chain connects TRBV19 to TRBJ2-7; D may be TRBD2 (6 bases). Trimming took 3 bases from V and 4 from J, leaving 7 bases between them. This CDR3 is 12 amino acids long. Germline CDR1 and CDR2: LNHDA and SQIVND (reference sequence). CDR3 residues: CASSIRGYEQYF. DNA for the CDR3: TGTGCCAGTAGTATTCGGGGGTACGAGCAGTACTTC.

The V gene is TRBV5-1, the J gene TRBJ2-3, with 15 nucleotides matching TRBD2. Germline V gene data show CDR1 as SGHRS and CDR2 as YFSETQ. The CDR3 spans 17 residues. Trimming took 0 bases from V and 2 from J; bases not matched to a gene: 1. This chain's CDR3 is CASSLGTSGGATDTQYF. In nucleotides, the CDR3 is TGCGCCAGCAGCTTGGGGACTAGCGGGGGGGCCACAGATACGCAGTATTTT. Drawing the rest from reference TRBV5-1 and TRBJ2-3, the complete variable domain is KAGVTQTPRYLIKTRGQQVTLSCSPISGHRSVSWYQQTPGQGLQFLFEYFSETQRNKGNFPGRFSGRQFSNSRSEMNVSTLELGDSALYLCASSLGTSGGATDTQYFGPGTRLTVL.

The rearrangement links TRBV6-1 to TRBJ2-5, with TRBD1 identical over 7 bases. V lost 3 bases and J lost 7; bases outside the gene matches: 8. Germline values: CDR1 MNHNS, CDR2 SASEGT. This CDR3 is built from 14 residues. CDR3 DNA: TGTGCCAGCAGTGAGGACAGGCCCTCGGGGACCCAGTACTTC. As protein: CASSEDRPSGTQYF.

The chain couples TRBV10-3 to TRBJ2-6, with 8 bases identical to TRBD2. Germline CDR1 ENHRY, CDR2 SYGVKD. CDR3 length: 16 residues. After removal of 10 bases from V and 0 bases from J, the junction contained 8 bases not matched to a gene. The CDR3 bases are TGTGCCACCTACAGCGGGGGAAACTCTGGGGCCAACGTCCTGACTTTC. This gives the protein CATYSGGNSGANVLTF.

This chain uses TRBV18 with TRBJ1-2; TRBD1 is a possible D gene (6 bases). This CDR3 comprises 17 residues. The germline V gene encodes CDR1 KGHSH and CDR2 LQKENI. The germline V and J ends were trimmed by 3 bases and 4 bases, with 21 bases remaining between them. CDR3 coding DNA: TGTGCCAGCTCACCTAATCCCGATCCCAGGGGCCCCTATGGCTACACCTTC. Its translation: CASSPNPDPRGPYGYTF.

The CDR3 region is CASSFQGGNEKLFF. The CDR3 DNA reads as TGTGCCAGCAGCTTTCAAGGAGGCAATGAAAAACTGTTTTTT. The chain is built from TRBV5-4 and TRBJ1-4; D not certain. This CDR3 comprises 14 residues. V lost 2 bases and J 5 bases, leaving 10 bases between the germline ends. Germline V lookup: CDR1 SGHNT, CDR2 YYREEE (reference sequence).

The chain links TRBV5-1 to TRBJ2-1, with D hard to call. V was pared by 0 bases and J by 0 bases, with 7 bases between. This CDR3 is 15 amino acids long. Germline assignment: CDR1 SGHRS and CDR2 YFSETQ. CDR3 coding DNA: TGCGCCAGCAGCTTGGGGGCTACCTCCTACAATGAGCAGTTCTTC. This codes for CASSLGATSYNEQFF.

This clone has a single count. The chain recombines TRBV30 with TRBJ2-7, with D tentatively TRBD1 (6 bases). Germline V gene lookup returns CDR1 GTSNPN and CDR2 SVGIG (reference sequence). This CDR3 contains 12 residues. Trimming left V 2 bases short and J 4 bases short, with 9 bases between. The CDR3 is CAWSTQGYEQYF. CDR3 in DNA: TGTGCCTGGAGTACCCAGGGGTACGAGCAGTACTTC.

This chain links TRBV2 with TRBJ1-2; D unclear. With 6 bases removed from V and 2 bases from J, the gap between germline ends came to 10 bases. The germline gives CDR1 SNHLY, CDR2 FYNNEI. The CDR3 runs 13 residues. In nucleotides, the CDR3 is TGTGCCAGCAGCCTTCAGAAAAACTATGGCTACACCTTC. Encoded protein: CASSLQKNYGYTF.

The CDR3 sequence is CASSLSTVNTEAFF. Written as DNA, the CDR3 is TGTGCCAGCAGCTTGTCGACGGTTAACACTGAAGCTTTCTTT. V and J are TRBV7-2 and TRBJ1-1, with D hard to call. V lost 3 bases and J 2 bases, leaving 10 bases between the germline ends. CDR3 length: 14 residues. Germline V gives CDR1 SGHTA, CDR2 FQGNSA.

J is TRBJ1-4 and V is TRBV28; D is uncertain. The CDR3 is 12 amino acids. The V gene's germline CDR1 is MDHEN and CDR2 SYDVKM. Trimming removed 6 bases from V and 12 bases from J, with 14 bases in between. The CDR3 reads CASSPEFVQLFF. The DNA for the CDR3 is TGTGCCAGCAGCCCCGAGTTCGTTCAACTGTTTTTT.

The chain employs TRBV30 and TRBJ1-1; weak D call: TRBD1 (6 bases). CDR3 length: 13 residues. Germline CDR1 reads GTSNPN; CDR2 reads SVGIG (reference sequence). Trimming pared 8 bases from V and 3 bases from J, leaving 16 bases between. The CDR3 DNA reads TGTGCCCGGGTAGAGACAGGCCACACTGAAGCTTTCTTT. It specifies CARVETGHTEAFF.

This chain joins TRBV28 and TRBJ1-3; 9 positions match TRBD1. This CDR3 has 15 amino acids. With V trimmed by 4 bases and J by 9 bases, 10 bases remained unmatched. Germline assignment: CDR1 MDHEN and CDR2 SYDVKM. The CDR3 coding sequence is TGTGCCAGCAGTTATAGGCCACAGGGGGCAGGCACCATATATTTT. It encodes CASSYRPQGAGTIYF.

The chain links TRBV29-1 to TRBJ2-1; 7 bases are a match to TRBD2. The CDR3 sequence is 14 residues long. Germline values: CDR1 SQVTM, CDR2 ANQGSEA. The J segment lost 4 bases and the V segment lost 2 bases, leaving 5 bases of the junction unmatched. For the CDR3, the DNA is TGCAGCGTTGAAAAGGCTAGCGGTTACAATGAGCAGTTCTTC. Its translation: CSVEKASGYNEQFF.